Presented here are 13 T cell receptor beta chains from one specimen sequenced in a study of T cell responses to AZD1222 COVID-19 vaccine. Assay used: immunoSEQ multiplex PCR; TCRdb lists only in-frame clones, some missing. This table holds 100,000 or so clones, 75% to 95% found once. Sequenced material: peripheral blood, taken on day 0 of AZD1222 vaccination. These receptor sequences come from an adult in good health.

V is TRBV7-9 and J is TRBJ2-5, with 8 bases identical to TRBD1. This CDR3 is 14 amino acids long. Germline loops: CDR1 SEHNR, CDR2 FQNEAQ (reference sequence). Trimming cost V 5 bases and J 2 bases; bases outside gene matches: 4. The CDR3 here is CASSPDRAQETQYF. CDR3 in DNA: TGTGCCAGCAGCCCGGACAGGGCTCAAGAGACCCAGTACTTC.

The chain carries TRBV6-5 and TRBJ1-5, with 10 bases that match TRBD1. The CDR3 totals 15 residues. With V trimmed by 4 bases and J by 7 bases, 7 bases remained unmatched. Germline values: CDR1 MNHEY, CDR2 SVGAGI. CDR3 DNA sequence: TGTGCCAGCAGTTCCGGGACAGGGGATTCGCAGCCCCAGCATTTT. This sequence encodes CASSSGTGDSQPQHF.

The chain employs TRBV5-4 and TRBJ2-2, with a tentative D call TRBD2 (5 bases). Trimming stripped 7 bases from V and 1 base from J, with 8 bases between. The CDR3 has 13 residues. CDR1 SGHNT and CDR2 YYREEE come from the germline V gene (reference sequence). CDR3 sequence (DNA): TGTGCCAGCGTTCGGGGGAACACCGGGGAGCTGTTTTTT. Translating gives CASVRGNTGELFF.

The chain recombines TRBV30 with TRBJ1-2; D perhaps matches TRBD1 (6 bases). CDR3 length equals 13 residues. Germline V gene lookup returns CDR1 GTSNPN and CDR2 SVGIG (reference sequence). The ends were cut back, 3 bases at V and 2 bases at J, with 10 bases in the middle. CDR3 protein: CAWRETGNYGYTF. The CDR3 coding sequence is TGTGCCTGGAGAGAAACAGGGAACTATGGCTACACCTTC.

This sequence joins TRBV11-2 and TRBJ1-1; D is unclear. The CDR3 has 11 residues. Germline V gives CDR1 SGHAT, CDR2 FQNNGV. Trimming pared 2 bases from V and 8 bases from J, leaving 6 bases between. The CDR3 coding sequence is TGTGCCAGCAGCTTAAGGGTGGAAGCTTTCTTT. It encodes CASSLRVEAFF.

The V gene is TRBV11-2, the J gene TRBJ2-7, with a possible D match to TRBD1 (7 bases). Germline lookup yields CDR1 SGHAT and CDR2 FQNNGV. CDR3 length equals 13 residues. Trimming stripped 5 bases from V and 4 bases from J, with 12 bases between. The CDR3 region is CASSPGGRYEQYF. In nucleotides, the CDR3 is TGTGCCAGCAGCCCAGGGGGGAGATACGAGCAGTACTTC.

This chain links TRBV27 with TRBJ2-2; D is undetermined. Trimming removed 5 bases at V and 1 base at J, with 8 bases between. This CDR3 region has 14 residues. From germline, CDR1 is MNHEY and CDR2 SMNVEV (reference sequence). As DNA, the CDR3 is TGTGCCAGCAGTAGTACAATGAACACCGGGGAGCTGTTTTTT. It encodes CASSSTMNTGELFF.

As DNA, the CDR3 is TGTGCCATCAGTGAGTCGCGCAGGACCGATGAAAAACTGTTTTTT. Translated: CAISESRRTDEKLFF. The rearrangement links TRBV10-3 to TRBJ1-4; D is unresolved. The CDR3 is 15 residues long. Germline lookup yields CDR1 ENHRY and CDR2 SYGVKD. Trimming removed 0 bases at V and 6 bases at J, with 11 bases between.

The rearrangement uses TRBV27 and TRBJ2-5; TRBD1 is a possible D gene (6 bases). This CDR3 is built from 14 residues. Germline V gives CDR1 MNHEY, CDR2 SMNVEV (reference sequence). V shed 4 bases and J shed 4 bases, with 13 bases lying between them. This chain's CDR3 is CASSSGVLPETQYF. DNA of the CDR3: TGTGCCAGCAGTTCAGGGGTCCTACCAGAGACCCAGTACTTC.

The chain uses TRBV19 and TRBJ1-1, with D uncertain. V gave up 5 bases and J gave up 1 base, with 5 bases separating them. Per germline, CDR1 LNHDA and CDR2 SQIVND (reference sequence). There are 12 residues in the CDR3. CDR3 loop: CASSFRNTEAFF. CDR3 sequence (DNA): TGTGCCAGTAGTTTTCGGAACACTGAAGCTTTCTTT. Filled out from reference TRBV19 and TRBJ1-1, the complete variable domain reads DGGITQSPKYLFRKEGQNVTLSCEQNLNHDAMYWYRQDPGQGLRLIYYSQIVNDFQKGDIAEGYSVSREKKESFPLTVTSAQKNPTAFYLCASSFRNTEAFFGQGTRLTVV.

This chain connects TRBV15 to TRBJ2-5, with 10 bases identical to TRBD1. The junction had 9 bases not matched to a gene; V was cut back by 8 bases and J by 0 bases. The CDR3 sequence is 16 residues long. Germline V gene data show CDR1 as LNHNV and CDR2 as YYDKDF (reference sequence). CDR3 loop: CATVKAGQGYQETQYF. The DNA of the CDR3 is TGTGCCACCGTCAAAGCGGGACAGGGGTACCAAGAGACCCAGTACTTC.

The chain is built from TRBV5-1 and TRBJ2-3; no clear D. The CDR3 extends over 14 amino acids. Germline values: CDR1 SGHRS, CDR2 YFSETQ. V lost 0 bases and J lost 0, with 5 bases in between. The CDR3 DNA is TGCGCCAGCAGCTTGGCCCTCAGCACAGATACGCAGTATTTT. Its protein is CASSLALSTDTQYF.

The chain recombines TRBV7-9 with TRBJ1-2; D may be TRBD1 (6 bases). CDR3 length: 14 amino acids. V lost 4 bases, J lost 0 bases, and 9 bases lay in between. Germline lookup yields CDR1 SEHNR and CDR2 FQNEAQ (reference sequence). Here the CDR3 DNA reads TGTGCCAGCAGCTCAGGGGAGGCTAACTATGGCTACACCTTC. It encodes CASSSGEANYGYTF. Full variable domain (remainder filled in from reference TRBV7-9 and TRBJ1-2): DTGVSQNPRHKITKRGQNVTFRCDPISEHNRLYWYRQTLGQGPEFLTYFQNEAQLEKSRLLSDRFSAERPKGSFSTLEIQRTEQGDSAMYLCASSSGEANYGYTFGSGTRLTVV.